These 21 T cell receptor beta chains came from one sample sequenced in a study of CD8 T cells in Susac syndrome (dated 2019 in TCRdb). Libraries were built with the immunoSEQ multiplex PCR assay. RNA was extracted with the RNeasy kit and about 0.5 to 1 ug was reverse transcribed using random hexamers. TCRdb cleaned the public reads at Q25 with fastp, built clones with MiXCR and kept in-frame beta chains. Identical CDR3 proteins give one entry, which carries the most common genes and DNA. Counted in this sample were approximately 110,000 distinct CDR3 sequences; 80% to 95% of them appeared once. More than 0.25% of the sample is in the top ten clones. Sequencing used CD8+ T cells from PBMCs. These receptors all come from a human donor with multiple sclerosis.

CDR3: CASRLDSSYEQYV. The CDR3 region has the DNA TGCGCCAGCAGATTGGACAGCTCCTACGAGCAGTACGTC. The chain carries TRBV5-1 and TRBJ2-7, with D maybe TRBD1 (6 bases). This CDR3 spans 13 amino acids. Germline CDR1 SGHRS, CDR2 YFSETQ.

The genes are TRBV6-6 and TRBJ2-7; maybe TRBD1 (5 bases). This CDR3 has 15 residues. V dropped 4 bases and J dropped 3 bases, with 16 bases sitting between them. Looked up from germline, CDR1 is MNHNY and CDR2 is SVGAGI (reference sequence). In nucleotides, the CDR3 is TGTGCCAGCAGTTCGGCGGCAGGGCTCCTCTACGAGCAGTACGTC. Translation: CASSSAAGLLYEQYV.

The chain couples TRBV3-1 to TRBJ2-5, with 7 bases that match TRBD1. The CDR3 covers 17 residues. The germline V gene encodes CDR1 LGHDT and CDR2 YNNKEL (reference sequence). V was clipped by 5 bases and J by 1 base; unmatched bases: 13. The CDR3 loop is CASSSEPRDSSQETQYF. The CDR3 nucleotides read TGTGCCAGCAGCTCTGAACCCCGGGACAGTAGCCAAGAGACCCAGTACTTC.

The chain has TRBV3-1 and TRBJ2-2; tentative D call: TRBD1 (5 bases). Germline V lookup: CDR1 LGHDT, CDR2 YNNKEL (reference sequence). The CDR3 consists of 15 residues. V lost 4 bases and J lost 1, with 10 bases in between. The CDR3, as DNA: TGTGCCAGCAGCCCTTCTCAGGGGAACACCGGGGAGCTGTTTTTT. Protein product: CASSPSQGNTGELFF.

V gene TRBV27 combines with J gene TRBJ1-1; 7 bases are a match to TRBD1. The CDR3 contains 15 residues. Germline loops: CDR1 MNHEY, CDR2 SMNVEV (reference sequence). V shed 0 bases, J shed 3 bases, and the junction held 4 bases outside the gene matches. This CDR3 reads CASSLSRQGYTEAFF. CDR3 DNA sequence: TGTGCCAGCAGTTTATCCCGACAGGGCTACACTGAAGCTTTCTTT.

V usage is TRBV20-1 and J usage is TRBJ1-2; D not resolved. Per germline, CDR1 DFQATT and CDR2 SNEGSKA (reference sequence). The V end was cut by 1 base, the J end by 4 bases, with 10 bases between. The CDR3 sequence is 13 residues long. Here the CDR3 reads CSARVGYPYGYTF. CDR3 bases: TGCAGTGCTAGAGTGGGTTACCCCTATGGCTACACCTTC.

This chain connects TRBV4-1 to TRBJ2-3; the D gene is possibly TRBD1 (6 bases). Germline V gene lookup returns CDR1 MGHRA and CDR2 YSYEKL. The V end lost 3 bases, the J end lost 0 bases, and 13 bases lay between the germline ends. The CDR3 has 16 amino acids. CDR3 DNA: TGCGCCAGCAGCCAGCGCGTAGGACAGAGCACAGATACGCAGTATTTT. This translates into CASSQRVGQSTDTQYF.

The chain carries TRBV4-1 and TRBJ2-1, with 10 bases matching TRBD2. The CDR3 is 16 amino acids. V lost 4 bases and J lost 8; bases outside the gene matches: 11. CDR1 and CDR2 (germline): MGHRA, YSYEKL. CDR3 loop: CASSPLTAGGPDEQFF. DNA for the CDR3: TGCGCCAGCAGCCCTCTCACAGCGGGAGGGCCCGATGAGCAGTTCTTC.

The J gene is TRBJ1-1, the V gene TRBV14; D may be TRBD1 (5 bases). V lost 4 bases, J lost 5 bases, and 8 bases lay in between. The CDR3 spans 12 residues. Looked up from germline, CDR1 is SGHDN and CDR2 is FVKESK. The CDR3 region has the DNA TGTGCCAGCAGCCCTTGGGGGACTGAAGCTTTCTTT. Translated, it gives CASSPWGTEAFF.

The genes are TRBV11-1 and TRBJ1-1; perhaps TRBD1 as D (5 bases). Per germline, CDR1 SGHAT and CDR2 FQDESV (reference sequence). There are 13 residues in the CDR3. V lost 6 bases and J 1 base, leaving 9 bases between the germline ends. Here the CDR3 DNA reads TGTGCCAGCAGTCACAGGAAGAACACTGAAGCTTTCTTT. It yields the protein CASSHRKNTEAFF.

The CDR3 nucleotides read TGTGCCAGCAGCTTGGCGTACAGGGAGATGAACACTGAAGCTTTCTTT. Residues: CASSLAYREMNTEAFF. The rearrangement links TRBV5-6 to TRBJ1-1; a weak D match, TRBD1 (6 bases). The germline V gene has CDR1 SGHDT and CDR2 YYEEEE. This CDR3 has 16 amino acids. Trimming removed 0 bases at V and 0 bases at J, with 12 bases between.

The chain recombines TRBV4-1 with TRBJ2-7; D could derive from TRBD1 or TRBD2 (5 bases each). Germline V gene data show CDR1 as MGHRA and CDR2 as YSYEKL. The CDR3 runs to 15 residues. Deletions cut 1 base from V and 0 bases from J, with 10 bases between. CDR3 sequence: CASSQVGGPSYEQYF. In nucleotides, the CDR3 is TGCGCCAGCAGCCAAGTTGGGGGACCCTCCTACGAGCAGTACTTC.

This sequence joins TRBV18 and TRBJ2-7; D ambiguous. The CDR3 spans 14 residues. V was clipped by 3 bases and J by 3 bases, with 12 bases between them. Germline V gene lookup returns CDR1 KGHSH and CDR2 LQKENI. CDR3 amino acids: CASSPGGYYYEQYV. CDR3 nucleotides: TGTGCCAGCTCACCGGGCGGTTACTACTACGAGCAGTACGTC.

This chain links TRBV29-1 with TRBJ1-1, with D hard to call. CDR3 length equals 13 residues. The germline V gene has CDR1 SQVTM and CDR2 ANQGSEA. The V end was cut by 3 bases, the J end by 1 base, with 9 bases between. The CDR3 reads CSVDPPGNTEAFF. CDR3 DNA: TGCAGCGTTGATCCCCCCGGGAACACTGAAGCTTTCTTT. The full variable domain, with the rest looked up from reference TRBV29-1 and TRBJ1-1, is SAVISQKPSRDICQRGTSLTIQCQVDSQVTMMFWYRQQPGQSLTLIATANQGSEATYESGFVIDKFPISRPNLTFSTLTVSNMSPEDSSIYLCSVDPPGNTEAFFGQGTRLTVV.

The J gene is TRBJ1-4, the V gene TRBV4-1; 9 bases are shared with TRBD1. CDR1 and CDR2 from the germline V gene are MGHRA and YSYEKL. The CDR3 consists of 17 residues. The junction had 5 bases not matched to a gene; V was cut back by 1 base and J by 2 bases. CDR3 in amino acids: CASSQGDGTGTNEKLFF. CDR3 coding DNA: TGCGCCAGCAGCCAAGGGGATGGGACAGGGACTAATGAAAAACTGTTTTTT.

The V gene is TRBV11-2, the J gene TRBJ1-4; TRBD1 is a possible D gene (5 bases). Germline-derived CDR1 and CDR2 are SGHAT and FQNNGV. The CDR3 sequence is 16 residues long. Trimming shortened V by 3 bases and J by 6 bases, and 17 bases separated the two germline ends. For the CDR3, the DNA is TGTGCCAGCAGCTTGGTTTTGGGGCTCCGGGATGAAAAACTGTTTTTT. Translation gives CASSLVLGLRDEKLFF. The whole variable domain, remainder taken from reference TRBV11-2 and TRBJ1-4, is EAGVAQSPRYKIIEKRQSVAFWCNPISGHATLYWYQQILGQGPKLLIQFQNNGVVDDSQLPKDRFSAERLKGVDSTLKIQPAKLEDSAVYLCASSLVLGLRDEKLFFGSGTQLSVL.

This clonotype was counted a few times. The genes are TRBV18 and TRBJ2-2; the match to TRBD1 covers 7 bases. The trim removed 2 bases at V and 1 base at J, leaving 1 base unmatched. This CDR3 has 15 amino acids. Germline V gene data show CDR1 as KGHSH and CDR2 as LQKENI. The CDR3 is CASSPGTVNTGELFF. Written as DNA, the CDR3 is TGTGCCAGCTCACCAGGGACAGTGAACACCGGGGAGCTGTTTTTT.

The chain joins TRBV4-1 to TRBJ2-3; D gene uncertain. This CDR3 has 16 amino acids. From germline, CDR1 is MGHRA and CDR2 YSYEKL. V was cut by 1 base and J by 2 bases, with 13 bases left in between. CDR3 sequence reads: CASSQARSSLTDTQYF. The CDR3 nucleotides are TGCGCCAGCAGCCAAGCTCGCAGTTCTCTCACAGATACGCAGTATTTT.

V and J are TRBV7-2 and TRBJ2-6; the D gene is possibly TRBD2 (5 bases). V dropped 9 bases and J dropped 5 bases, with 8 bases sitting between them. Per germline, CDR1 SGHTA and CDR2 FQGNSA. This CDR3 has 12 residues. The CDR3 sequence: CARNGRANVLTF. CDR3 coding DNA: TGTGCCAGAAACGGGAGGGCCAACGTCCTGACTTTC.

The chain joins TRBV29-1 to TRBJ1-2; D perhaps matches TRBD1 (5 bases). The CDR3 loop spans 16 amino acids. Germline-derived CDR1 and CDR2 are SQVTM and ANQGSEA. V lost 3 bases, J lost 4 bases, and 21 bases lay in between. The CDR3 loop reads CSVEAAGQRGGYGYTF. DNA of the CDR3: TGCAGCGTTGAGGCGGCAGGGCAGAGGGGAGGCTATGGCTACACCTTC.

The chain combines TRBV19 with TRBJ2-5, with D perhaps matching TRBD1 or TRBD2 (5 bases each). The V end was cut by 3 bases, the J end by 5 bases, with 16 bases between. Per germline, CDR1 LNHDA and CDR2 SQIVND (reference sequence). CDR3 length: 15 amino acids. The CDR3 here is CASSISRGLRETQYF. The CDR3 DNA reads as TGTGCCAGTAGTATTTCGAGGGGCCTTCGGGAGACCCAGTACTTC.